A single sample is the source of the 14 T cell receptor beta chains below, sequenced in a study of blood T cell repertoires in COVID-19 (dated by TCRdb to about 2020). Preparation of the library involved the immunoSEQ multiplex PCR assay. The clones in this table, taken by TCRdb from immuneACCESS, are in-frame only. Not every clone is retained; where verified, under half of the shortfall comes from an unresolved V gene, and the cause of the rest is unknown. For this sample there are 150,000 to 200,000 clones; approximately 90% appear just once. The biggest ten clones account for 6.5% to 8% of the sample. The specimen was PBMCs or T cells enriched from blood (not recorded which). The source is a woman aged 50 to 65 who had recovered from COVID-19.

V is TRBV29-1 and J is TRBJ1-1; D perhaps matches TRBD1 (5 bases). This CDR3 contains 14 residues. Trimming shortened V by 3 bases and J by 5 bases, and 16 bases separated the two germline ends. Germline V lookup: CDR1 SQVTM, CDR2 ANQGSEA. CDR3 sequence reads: CSVDWAGGGTEAFF. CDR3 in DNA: TGCAGCGTTGATTGGGCGGGGGGAGGAACTGAAGCTTTCTTT.

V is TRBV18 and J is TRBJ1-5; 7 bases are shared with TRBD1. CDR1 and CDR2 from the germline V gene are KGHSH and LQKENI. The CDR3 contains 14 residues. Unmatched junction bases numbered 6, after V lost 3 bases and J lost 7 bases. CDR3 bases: TGTGCCAGCTCACCGACAGGGCTAGAGCAGCCCCAGCATTTT. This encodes CASSPTGLEQPQHF.

The CDR3 DNA reads as TGTGCCAGCAGCTGGGAGACTTCTAACTATGGCTACACCTTC. Translated, it gives CASSWETSNYGYTF. The V and J genes are TRBV7-9 and TRBJ1-2; D ambiguous. This CDR3 comprises 14 residues. The germline gives CDR1 SEHNR, CDR2 FQNEAQ (reference sequence). V was clipped by 4 bases and J by 0 bases, with 9 bases between them.

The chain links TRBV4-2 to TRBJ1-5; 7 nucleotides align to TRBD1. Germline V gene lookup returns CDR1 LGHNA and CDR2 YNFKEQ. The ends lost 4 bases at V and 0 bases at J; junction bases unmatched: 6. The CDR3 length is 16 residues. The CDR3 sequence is CASSPRDSSSNQPQHF. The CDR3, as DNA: TGTGCCAGCAGCCCAAGGGACAGTTCTAGCAATCAGCCCCAGCATTTT.

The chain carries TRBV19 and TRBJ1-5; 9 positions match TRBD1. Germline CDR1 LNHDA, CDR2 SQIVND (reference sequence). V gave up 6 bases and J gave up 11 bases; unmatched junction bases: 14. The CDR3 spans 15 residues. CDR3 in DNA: TGTGCCAGTAGACCCGGGACAGGGATCGAGGGGTCCCAGCATTTT. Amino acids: CASRPGTGIEGSQHF.

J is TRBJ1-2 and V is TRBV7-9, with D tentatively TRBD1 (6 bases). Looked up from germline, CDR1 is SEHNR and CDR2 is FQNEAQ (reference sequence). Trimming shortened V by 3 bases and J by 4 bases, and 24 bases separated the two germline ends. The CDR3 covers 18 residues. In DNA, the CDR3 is TGTGCCAGCAGCTTGAAAGATCACAGGGTACCGCGTGCCTATGGCTACACCTTC. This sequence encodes CASSLKDHRVPRAYGYTF.

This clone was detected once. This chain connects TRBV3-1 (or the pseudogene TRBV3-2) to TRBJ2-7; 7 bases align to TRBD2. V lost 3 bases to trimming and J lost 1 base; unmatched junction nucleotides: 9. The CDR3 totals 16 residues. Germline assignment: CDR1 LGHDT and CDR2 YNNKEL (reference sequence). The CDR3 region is CASSHRGAGHSYEQYF. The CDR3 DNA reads TGTGCCAGCAGCCACCGAGGAGCGGGGCATTCCTACGAGCAGTACTTC.

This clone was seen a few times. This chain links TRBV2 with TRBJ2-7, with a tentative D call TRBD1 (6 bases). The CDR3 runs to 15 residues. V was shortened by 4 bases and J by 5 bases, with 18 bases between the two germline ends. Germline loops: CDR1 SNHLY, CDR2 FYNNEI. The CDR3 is CASSGSKQGLDEQYF. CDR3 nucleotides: TGTGCCAGCAGTGGGAGTAAACAGGGTCTGGACGAGCAGTACTTC.

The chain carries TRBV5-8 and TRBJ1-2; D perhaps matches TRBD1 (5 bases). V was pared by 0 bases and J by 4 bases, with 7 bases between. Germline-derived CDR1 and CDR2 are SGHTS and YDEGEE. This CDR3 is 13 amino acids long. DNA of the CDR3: TGTGCCAGCAGCTTGGAAAGGGGCTATGGCTACACCTTC. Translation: CASSLERGYGYTF.

The CDR3 is CAISSSGESSYEQYF. CDR3 coding DNA: TGTGCCATCAGTTCTAGCGGCGAGAGCTCCTACGAGCAGTACTTC. The chain combines TRBV10-3 with TRBJ2-7, with 7 positions matching TRBD2. Germline CDR1 is ENHRY and CDR2 is SYGVKD. The V gene end was trimmed by 5 bases and the J gene end by 0 bases; junction bases not matched to a gene: 7. This CDR3 is 15 amino acids long.

The CDR3 is CASSPNRGIKLFF. DNA for the CDR3: TGTGCCAGCTCACCAAACAGGGGGATTAAACTGTTTTTT. This sequence joins TRBV18 and TRBJ1-4; 8 bases agree with TRBD1. The junction had 4 bases not matched to a gene; V was cut back by 2 bases and J by 11 bases. CDR1 KGHSH and CDR2 LQKENI come from the germline V gene. The CDR3 runs 13 residues.

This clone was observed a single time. DNA of the CDR3: TGTGCCATCAGGAAACAGGAGAGCTCCTATAATTCACCCCTCCACTTT. The encoded protein is CAIRKQESSYNSPLHF. V and J are TRBV10-3 and TRBJ1-6, with TRBD1 as a possible D gene (5 bases). V lost 6 bases to trimming and J lost 0 bases, with 12 bases between them. This CDR3 has 16 amino acids. The germline V gene has CDR1 ENHRY and CDR2 SYGVKD.

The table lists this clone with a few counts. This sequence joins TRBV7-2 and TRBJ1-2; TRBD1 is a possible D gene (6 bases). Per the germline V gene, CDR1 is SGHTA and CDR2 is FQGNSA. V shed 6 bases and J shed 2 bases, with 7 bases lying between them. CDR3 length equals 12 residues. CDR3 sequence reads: CASRDRNYGYTF. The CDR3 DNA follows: TGTGCCAGCAGAGACAGGAACTATGGCTACACCTTC.

DNA for the CDR3: TGTGCCAGCAGCCAAGGACAAAACTCCTACGAGCAGTACTTC. This encodes CASSQGQNSYEQYF. V is TRBV13 and J is TRBJ2-7, with a tentative D call TRBD1 (5 bases). Between the trimmed V and J ends, which lost 5 bases and 0 bases, there was a span of 11 bases. CDR3 length: 14 residues. Looked up from germline, CDR1 is PRHDT and CDR2 is FYEKMQ (reference sequence).